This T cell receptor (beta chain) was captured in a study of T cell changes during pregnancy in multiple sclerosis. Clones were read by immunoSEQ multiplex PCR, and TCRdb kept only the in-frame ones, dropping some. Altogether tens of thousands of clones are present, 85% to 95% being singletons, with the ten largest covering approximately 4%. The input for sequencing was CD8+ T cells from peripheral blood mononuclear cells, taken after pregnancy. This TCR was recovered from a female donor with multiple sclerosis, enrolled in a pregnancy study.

CDR3 protein: CASSFVGRGNQPQHF. In DNA, the CDR3 is TGTGCCAGCAGTTTTGTTGGCAGGGGCAATCAGCCCCAGCATTTT. The rearrangement uses TRBV28 and TRBJ1-5; possible D gene TRBD1, 5 bases. The germline CDR1 and CDR2 sequences are MDHEN and SYDVKM. V dropped 3 bases and J dropped 2 bases, with 11 bases sitting between them. There are 15 residues in the CDR3.